This T cell receptor (beta chain) emerged from a study of tumor-infiltrating lymphocytes in primary liver carcinoma. As for the study in general: Staged T1-T3 N0M0, the tumors had sizes that ranged from roughly 4.2 to 10 cm across.

Unsorted bulk tissue (about 19-33 mg) underwent RNA and DNA co-extraction. General observations from the study: Tumor region pairs showed greater overlap than either tumor-adjacent or tumor-blood pairs did. The proportion of top clones found throughout all five tumor regions was only about 8-25%. Compared with blood, tumor repertoires held significantly more in their top 250 clones.

V was pared by 3 bases and J by 1 base, with 14 bases between. Germline CDR1 is MNHGY and CDR2 is SVAAGI. The CDR3 covers 16 residues. Regarding this clonotype: Its antigen is not known.

TCR beta cDNA came from around 0.5 ug total RNA, primed with a constant-region primer. Nested multiplex PCR, run for three rounds with slightly modified ARM-PCR, yielded TCR beta libraries. Forward primers for TRBV1-TRBV30 and a C-beta reverse primer served the first two PCR rounds, at about 10 cycles each. TCRdb re-called the multiplex PCR reads through MiXCR, storing one row per CDR3 protein. This repertoire shows some 110,000 distinct CDR3 sequences, around 64% found once; its top ten account for about 8%. The origin of this receptor is a woman in her fifties or sixties with primary liver carcinoma and hepatitis B virus infection. The V call is TRBV6-9, the J call TRBJ2-3; D is unclear. Sequenced: liver tumor tissue from sampling region 3. Regarding subset: tumor region T3, left-lateral pole. The CDR3 nucleotides are TGTGCCAGCAGTTACCTCCGAGACTCCCGCACAGATACGCAGTATTTT. This translates into CASSYLRDSRTDTQYF.